A selection of T cell receptor beta chains follows, all from one sample in a study of shared clonotypes between healthy human individuals. Sequenced by immunoSEQ multiplex PCR; TCRdb stores in-frame clones only, minus some. The table lists about 2.5 million clones, about nine tenths of them singletons, with 0.3% to 0.45% in the top ten. Sequenced: naive CD4+ T cells from PBMCs. Source of these receptors: a man aged 18 to 35 in good health. Some clones in this sample may be carry-over from other donors' samples. CDR3s include the opening cysteine and the closing phenylalanine or tryptophan.

TRBV28 CASSFRYEQYF
TRBV9 CASSAYTGAPYNEQFF
TRBV29-1 CSVTTVLNTEAFF
TRBV5-4 CASSSTRGEQYF
TRBV4-2 CASSQTIGAGRRAEDTQYF
TRBV5-1 CASSLGVNEKLFF
TRBV5-1 CASSLGLSNTGELFF
TRBV4-3 CASSQAWEEGAESYRSGYTF
TRBV27 CASRGEGLGSRYNEQFF
TRBV28 CASSPLAGGPYEQYF
TRBV6-5 CASSRDRANYEQYF
TRBV15 CATSRERVWETQYF
TRBV5-6 CASSFLFPYEQYF
TRBV18 CASSPLVPGTSGRSSDEQYF